The 24 T cell receptor beta chains below come from one sample, sequenced in a study of OX40 agonist ivuxolimab in advanced cancers. The data were produced by immunoSEQ multiplex PCR, yet TCRdb's version contains in-frame clones alone and is incomplete. The table includes tens of thousands of clones, roughly 94% detected once. This material consisted of CD4+ or CD8+ T cells sorted from blood, taken in a trial of the OX40 agonist ivuxolimab. The receptor source for this set is an adult with an advanced solid tumor such as melanoma, head and neck, liver or kidney cancer.

The gene calls are TRBV7-9 and TRBJ1-5; 11 bases fit TRBD1. The CDR3 sequence is 15 residues long. V gave up 5 bases and J gave up 6 bases; unmatched junction bases: 6. In germline, CDR1 is SEHNR, CDR2 FQNEAQ (reference sequence). The chain's CDR3 is CASSTGQGAGQPQHF. DNA of the CDR3: TGTGCCAGCAGCACCGGACAGGGGGCGGGTCAGCCCCAGCATTTT.

The chain couples TRBV5-4 to TRBJ2-1, with D uncertain. The germline V gene encodes CDR1 SGHNT and CDR2 YYREEE (reference sequence). The CDR3 spans 15 residues. The V end was cut by 5 bases, the J end by 0 bases, with 12 bases between. Here the CDR3 DNA reads TGTGCCAGCAGTCAAGACTCTAGCTCCTACAATGAGCAGTTCTTC. Residues: CASSQDSSSYNEQFF.

The chain carries TRBV19 and TRBJ1-4, with D hard to call. The CDR3 has 13 residues. V was clipped by 5 bases and J by 0 bases, with 4 bases between them. CDR1 is LNHDA and CDR2 is SQIVND in the germline V gene (reference sequence). For the CDR3, the DNA is TGTGCCAGTAGTCCTGCAACTAATGAAAAACTGTTTTTT. Its translation is CASSPATNEKLFF.

As to this clone: It differs at one base from a far larger clone, so likely a read error. The chain recombines TRBV9 with TRBJ1-1; perhaps TRBD1 as D (5 bases). This CDR3 contains 16 residues. Germline V CDR1 and CDR2: SGDLS, YYNGEE. CDR3 sequence: CASIVESEGTNTEAFF. CDR3 sequence (DNA): TGTGCCAGCATCGTAGAGTCGGAGGGGACGAACACTGAAGCTTTCTTT.

This clone appeared once. V and J are TRBV7-6 and TRBJ2-3; the D is unclear. V was trimmed by 5 bases and J by 2 bases, leaving 23 bases between them. Germline CDR1 reads SGHVS; CDR2 reads FNYEAQ. The CDR3 is 18 residues long. The CDR3 sequence is CASSPYPAATETTDTQYF. The DNA for the CDR3 is TGTGCCAGCAGCCCCTACCCGGCGGCCACTGAGACCACAGATACGCAGTATTTT.

The chain has TRBV9 and TRBJ1-1, with D unclear. This CDR3 comprises 15 residues. Germline V gene sequence: CDR1 SGDLS, CDR2 YYNGEE. With 1 base removed from V and 1 base from J, the gap between germline ends came to 11 bases. Here the CDR3 reads CASSVYRDANTEAFF. Here the CDR3 DNA reads TGTGCCAGCAGCGTATATAGGGATGCGAACACTGAAGCTTTCTTT.

J is TRBJ2-3 and V is TRBV5-6; 7 bases agree with TRBD2. This CDR3 is 16 amino acids long. The V segment lost 7 bases and the J segment 4 bases; nucleotides outside the gene matches: 15. Germline V gene lookup returns CDR1 SGHDT and CDR2 YYEEEE. The CDR3 nucleotides read TGTGCCAGCCAGCTTATTGCGGGAGAGGTGCCAGATACGCAGTATTTT. Translating it yields CASQLIAGEVPDTQYF.

The J gene is TRBJ2-2, the V gene TRBV5-6; D gene unclear. The V end was cut by 4 bases, the J end by 3 bases, with 13 bases between. Per the germline V gene, CDR1 is SGHDT and CDR2 is YYEEEE. The CDR3 runs to 15 residues. The CDR3 region is CASSLTTLYTGELFF. The CDR3 coding sequence is TGTGCCAGCAGCCTGACGACACTCTACACCGGGGAGCTGTTTTTT.

Here the CDR3 reads CASSLGTENEKLFF. In DNA form, the CDR3 reads TGTGCCAGCAGCCTCGGGACAGAGAATGAAAAACTGTTTTTT. The genes are TRBV7-9 and TRBJ1-4, with 7 nucleotides matching TRBD1. This CDR3 has 14 residues. CDR1 and CDR2 from the germline V gene are SEHNR and FQNEAQ (reference sequence). With 5 bases clipped from V and 5 bases from J, the junction kept 5 bases outside the gene matches.

V gene TRBV6-6 combines with J gene TRBJ1-1; D gene ambiguous. This CDR3 is built from 12 residues. V was shortened by 0 bases and J by 6 bases, with 5 bases between the two germline ends. Germline V CDR1 and CDR2: MNHNY, SVGAGI (reference sequence). In DNA, the CDR3 is TGTGCCAGCAGTTACTCACGATCTGAAGCTTTCTTT. It yields the protein CASSYSRSEAFF.

V and J are TRBV28 and TRBJ1-1; 10 bases are shared with TRBD1. CDR1 and CDR2 (germline): MDHEN, SYDVKM. The junction had 12 bases not matched to a gene; V was cut back by 5 bases and J by 3 bases. CDR3 length: 17 residues. CDR3: CASSADRGWPPDTEAFF. The CDR3 region has the DNA TGTGCCAGCAGTGCGGACAGGGGGTGGCCTCCGGACACTGAAGCTTTCTTT.

V and J are TRBV4-1 and TRBJ1-2, with D maybe TRBD1 (6 bases). Trimming pared 11 bases from V and 8 bases from J, leaving 18 bases between. The CDR3 is 12 amino acids. The germline V gene has CDR1 MGHRA and CDR2 YSYEKL. The CDR3 DNA reads as TGCGCCTCAAAGGGAACAGGGCCGGGCTACACCTTC. Translation gives CASKGTGPGYTF.

In its sample, this clone was seen once. DNA of the CDR3: TGTGCCAGCAATACTGGGGGGGGCACTGAAGCTTTCTTT. This gives the protein CASNTGGGTEAFF. The chain uses TRBV5-6 and TRBJ1-1, with a possible D match to TRBD1 (5 bases). Germline values: CDR1 SGHDT, CDR2 YYEEEE. The CDR3 contains 13 residues. V gave up 6 bases and J gave up 4 bases, with 13 bases separating them. The entire variable domain, with the rest obtained from reference TRBV5-6 and TRBJ1-1, is as follows: DAGVTQSPTHLIKTRGQQVTLRCSPKSGHDTVSWYQQALGQGPQFIFQYYEEEERQRGNFPDRFSGHQFPNYSSELNVNALLLGDSALYLCASNTGGGTEAFFGQGTRLTVV.

The chain has TRBV10-2 and TRBJ2-2; no reliable D call. The CDR3 consists of 12 residues. Germline CDR1 reads WSHSY; CDR2 reads SAAADI. V lost 9 bases, J lost 5 bases, and 10 bases lay in between. CDR3 loop: CASHGWTGELFF. DNA of the CDR3: TGCGCCAGTCACGGGTGGACCGGGGAGCTGTTTTTT.

The chain joins TRBV6-6 to TRBJ2-5, with D possibly being TRBD1 or TRBD2 (5 bases each). The CDR3 is 14 residues long. V was clipped by 6 bases and J by 1 base, with 12 bases between them. Germline V gene lookup returns CDR1 MNHNY and CDR2 SVGAGI (reference sequence). This CDR3 is CASSWGRVQETQYF. The CDR3 nucleotides are TGTGCCAGCAGCTGGGGACGGGTCCAAGAGACCCAGTACTTC.

The chain couples TRBV9 to TRBJ1-3; 10 bases align to TRBD1. Unmatched junction bases numbered 11, after V lost 4 bases and J lost 10 bases. This CDR3 spans 15 amino acids. Germline V CDR1 and CDR2: SGDLS, YYNGEE. CDR3 in amino acids: CASSSQTGGGGTIYF. In DNA, the CDR3 is TGTGCCAGCAGCTCTCAGACAGGGGGCGGTGGAACCATATATTTT.

V usage is TRBV10-3 and J usage is TRBJ1-2, with 7 bases fitting TRBD1. Germline loops: CDR1 ENHRY, CDR2 SYGVKD. This CDR3 contains 15 residues. Unmatched junction bases numbered 8, after V lost 3 bases and J lost 4 bases. This chain's CDR3 is CAISDYRGSSYGYTF. CDR3 sequence (DNA): TGTGCCATCAGTGATTACAGGGGATCTAGCTATGGCTACACCTTC.

This chain links TRBV10-1 with TRBJ2-7; 7 nucleotides align to TRBD2. V lost 3 bases to trimming and J lost 6 bases; unmatched junction nucleotides: 8. CDR3 size: 14 residues. Germline V gives CDR1 WNHNN, CDR2 SYGVQD (reference sequence). CDR3 sequence (DNA): TGCGCCAGCAGTGACGACCGGACTAGTGCCGAGCAGTACTTC. It specifies CASSDDRTSAEQYF.

This clone came up a few times. CDR3 sequence reads: CASSRGANQPQHF. The CDR3, as DNA: TGTGCCAGCAGCCGGGGGGCTAATCAGCCCCAGCATTTT. The chain has TRBV7-9 and TRBJ1-5, with D possibly TRBD1 on 6 matching bases. The V and J ends lost 5 bases and 4 bases respectively, with 9 bases between them. This CDR3 spans 13 amino acids. Germline V gene lookup returns CDR1 SEHNR and CDR2 FQNEAQ (reference sequence).

This sequence joins TRBV6-6 and TRBJ1-5; D is possibly TRBD1 (5 bases). Germline CDR1 reads MNHNY; CDR2 reads SVGAGI (reference sequence). This CDR3 comprises 14 residues. V lost 6 bases to trimming and J lost 5 bases, with 14 bases between them. This chain's CDR3 is CASSGTGVYQPQHF. The DNA of the CDR3 is TGTGCCAGCAGCGGGACGGGGGTATATCAGCCCCAGCATTTT.

The table lists this clone with a count of one. The V gene is TRBV6-5, the J gene TRBJ2-7; no reliable D call. Germline values: CDR1 MNHEY, CDR2 SVGAGI. The CDR3 is made up of 15 amino acids. With 0 bases removed from V and 1 base from J, the gap between germline ends came to 10 bases. The CDR3 region is CASSYSIRDSYEQYF. In DNA, the CDR3 is TGTGCCAGCAGTTACTCGATAAGGGATTCCTACGAGCAGTACTTC.

The chain couples TRBV9 to TRBJ1-3; D remains unclear. The length of the CDR3 is 14 residues. Germline CDR1 is SGDLS and CDR2 is YYNGEE. V lost 0 bases to trimming and J lost 7 bases, with 11 bases between them. The CDR3 reads CASSVGQALNTIYF. DNA for the CDR3: TGTGCCAGCAGCGTAGGCCAGGCCCTGAACACCATATATTTT.

V usage is TRBV5-6 and J usage is TRBJ2-7; D remains unclear. The germline V and J ends were trimmed by 0 bases and 2 bases, with 9 bases remaining between them. CDR3 size: 14 residues. In germline, CDR1 is SGHDT, CDR2 YYEEEE. CDR3 nucleotides: TGTGCCAGCAGCTTGGTAGGTAACCCCTACGAGCAGTACTTC. Protein product: CASSLVGNPYEQYF.

This sequence joins TRBV4-3 and TRBJ2-7, with D possibly matching TRBD2 (7 bases). CDR1 is LGHNA, CDR2 YSLEER, per germline. CDR3 size: 16 residues. V was clipped by 1 base and J by 4 bases, with 17 bases between them. CDR3 DNA sequence: TGCGCCAGCAGCCAAGGCGTATTGGCGGGGGCGTACGAGCAGTACTTC. Protein product: CASSQGVLAGAYEQYF.